This TCR beta chain was observed in a study of Ad26.COV2.S vaccination and SARS-CoV-2 variants. In the study overall: Enrolled in COV1001, the donor was in the Ad26.COV2.S trial arm, which received the vaccine. Administration of Ad26.COV2.S was intramuscular, either once or twice 56 days apart. Findings and caveats of the study: There was reportedly substantial breadth in spike-specific CD8+ and CD4+ T cell responses after vaccination.

Turning to this clone: Its antigen is currently unknown.

The treatment: 15 to 20 received Ad26.COV2.S at low or high dose, single or two shots; a few received placebo; per-sample allocation not given. Sampling took place 63 days after the first vaccine or placebo injection. The CDR3 consists of 15 residues. In germline, CDR1 is SGDLS, CDR2 YYNGEE. V lost 4 bases, J lost 1 base, and 12 bases lay in between. Profiled with immunoSEQ multiplex PCR; TCRdb holds only in-frame clones, not every one. The data show roughly 300,000 clones, with around 88% seen just once and around 10% held by the top ten. The receptor was isolated from a person aged 18-60 years who received the Ad26.COV2.S COVID-19 vaccine or a placebo. V and J are TRBV9 and TRBJ1-3; D might be TRBD1 (5 bases). Sequenced here: peripheral blood, sampled in a trial of Ad26.COV2.S vaccine versus placebo. The CDR3 nucleotides are TGTGCCAGCAGCCCGCGGGGGGGTTCTGGAAACACCATATATTTT. Amino acid sequence: CASSPRGGSGNTIYF.